A selection of T cell receptor beta chains follows, all from one sample in a study of identifying expanded T cells in peripheral blood. Here immunoSEQ multiplex PCR was the method, and the copy in TCRdb shows in-frame clones only, minus some. In the table there are some 80,000 clones, about 90% of which are singletons. Sample: blood. The receptors originated from a person aged 18 to 69 in good health. Each CDR3 is given with its conserved first and last residue. Fields, in order: D gene, clone size, V gene, J gene, CDR3 DNA, CDR3 protein. D genes are given only for firm matches. Rows give clone size only sometimes, using once, few, many, or a class for an expanded clone.

D: TRBD1; size: NA; V: TRBV27; J: TRBJ2-1; DNA: TGTGCCAGCAGGCGACAGGGGTGGGGGTCCTACAATGAGCAGTTCTTC; CDR3: CASRRQGWGSYNEQFF
D: NA; size: NA; V: TRBV5-6; J: TRBJ2-1; DNA: TGTGCCAGCAGCCAGCGGACAATGATAGCCAATGAGCAGTTCTTC; CDR3: CASSQRTMIANEQFF
D: NA; size: once; V: TRBV7-8; J: TRBJ2-1; DNA: TGTGCCAGCAGCTTAGGGGCTTACAATGAGCAGTTCTTC; CDR3: CASSLGAYNEQFF
D: NA; size: NA; V: TRBV9; J: TRBJ1-2; DNA: TGTGCCAGCAGCGTAGGGGGGGATTATGGCTACACCTTC; CDR3: CASSVGGDYGYTF
D: NA; size: NA; V: TRBV7-8; J: TRBJ1-2; DNA: TGTGCCAGCAGGCGTGACCGCCAGGCTAACTATGGCTACACCTTC; CDR3: CASRRDRQANYGYTF
D: TRBD1; size: NA; V: TRBV11-1; J: TRBJ1-1; DNA: TGTGCCAGCAGCTACTCCGGGACAGGGGGCCCTGAAGCTTTCTTT; CDR3: CASSYSGTGGPEAFF
D: NA; size: NA; V: TRBV6-5; J: TRBJ2-5; DNA: TGTGCCAGCAGCGACACAGGGAGATCAGAGACCCAGTACTTC; CDR3: CASSDTGRSETQYF
D: TRBD1; size: NA; V: TRBV5-1; J: TRBJ2-6; DNA: TGCGCCAGCAGCTTGCAGGGACAGGGGGCGCTTGGGGCCAACGTCCTGACTTTC; CDR3: CASSLQGQGALGANVLTF
D: NA; size: NA; V: TRBV5-1; J: TRBJ2-1; DNA: TGCGCCAGCAGCTTTGAGGGACATTATGAGCAGTTCTTC; CDR3: CASSFEGHYEQFF
D: TRBD1; size: NA; V: TRBV5-1; J: TRBJ1-4; DNA: TGCGCCAGCAGGGGACAGGCGGAACCTTATGAAAAACTGTTTTTT; CDR3: CASRGQAEPYEKLFF
D: NA; size: NA; V: TRBV5-1; J: TRBJ2-5; DNA: TGCGCCAGCAGCTTGGGTCGTCTTGGGGAGACCCAGTACTTC; CDR3: CASSLGRLGETQYF
D: NA; size: NA; V: TRBV19; J: TRBJ1-1; DNA: TGTGCCAGTAGTCCTCAGGAGAAGAACACTGAAGCTTTCTTT; CDR3: CASSPQEKNTEAFF
D: NA; size: NA; V: TRBV6-1; J: TRBJ2-1; DNA: TGTGCCAGCAGTGTTCAGGGCCGGGGAAAATACAATGAGCAGTTCTTC; CDR3: CASSVQGRGKYNEQFF
D: NA; size: NA; V: TRBV5-4; J: TRBJ2-7; DNA: TGTGCCAGCAGCTTCGGATCCTACGAGCAGTACTTC; CDR3: CASSFGSYEQYF
D: NA; size: NA; V: TRBV9; J: TRBJ1-1; DNA: TGTGCCAGCAGCCTTTATAACGAAGCTTTCTTT; CDR3: CASSLYNEAFF
D: TRBD1; size: NA; V: TRBV5-5; J: TRBJ1-3; DNA: TGTGCCAGCATTAATCAAGGGGGCTCAGACACCATATATTTT; CDR3: CASINQGGSDTIYF
D: TRBD1; size: NA; V: TRBV11-2; J: TRBJ1-1; DNA: TGTGCCAGCAGCCTTGGACAGGGGGCTGAAGCTTTCTTT; CDR3: CASSLGQGAEAFF
D: NA; size: NA; V: TRBV5-1; J: TRBJ2-7; DNA: TGCGCCAGCAGCATGGGGGTCGGGTACGAGCAGTACTTC; CDR3: CASSMGVGYEQYF
D: NA; size: NA; V: TRBV27; J: TRBJ2-1; DNA: TGTGCCAGCACCCACACCGGACCGTACAATGAGCAGTTCTTC; CDR3: CASTHTGPYNEQFF
D: NA; size: NA; V: TRBV19; J: TRBJ1-1; DNA: TGTGCCAGTAGTATAGACAGGTTGGGGACGGACACTGAAGCTTTCTTT; CDR3: CASSIDRLGTDTEAFF
D: TRBD1; size: NA; V: TRBV4-1; J: TRBJ2-7; DNA: TGCGCCAGCAGCCAAGACGGGACAGTATCCTACGAGCAGTACTTC; CDR3: CASSQDGTVSYEQYF
D: NA; size: NA; V: TRBV11-2; J: TRBJ2-7; DNA: TGTGCCACCGAGAGGGGCCCCTACGAGCAGTACTTC; CDR3: CATERGPYEQYF
D: TRBD1; size: NA; V: TRBV11-1; J: TRBJ2-7; DNA: TGTGCCAGCAGCCAGAGGACAGGGGACGAGCAGTACTTC; CDR3: CASSQRTGDEQYF
D: NA; size: NA; V: TRBV29-1; J: TRBJ1-1; DNA: TGCAGCGGTCTAATTATGAACACTGAAGCTTTCTTT; CDR3: CSGLIMNTEAFF
D: NA; size: NA; V: TRBV25-1; J: TRBJ1-5; DNA: TGTGCCAGCAGTGGGCCGTCCCTCAATCAGCCCCAGCATTTT; CDR3: CASSGPSLNQPQHF
D: TRBD2; size: once; V: TRBV5-4; J: TRBJ2-1; DNA: TGTGCCAGCAGCTTGGGGACTAGCGGAACTTACAATGAGCAGTTCTTC; CDR3: CASSLGTSGTYNEQFF
D: NA; size: NA; V: TRBV19; J: TRBJ2-3; DNA: TGTGCCAGTTCCCCAAGGGGCCCCACAGATACGCAGTATTTT; CDR3: CASSPRGPTDTQYF
D: TRBD2; size: NA; V: TRBV18; J: TRBJ2-1; DNA: TGTGCCAGCTCACCACGCTCTAGCGGGGGGGCAGTGGATGAGCAGTTCTTC; CDR3: CASSPRSSGGAVDEQFF
D: NA; size: NA; V: TRBV6-5; J: TRBJ1-1; DNA: TGTGCCAGCAGTAAGGACGGACTGGACACTGAAGCTTTCTTT; CDR3: CASSKDGLDTEAFF
D: NA; size: NA; V: TRBV29-1; J: TRBJ1-2; DNA: TGCAGCGTTGCTGGGCGGCCCCTTAACTATGGCTACACCTTC; CDR3: CSVAGRPLNYGYTF
D: TRBD1; size: NA; V: TRBV6-6; J: TRBJ1-4; DNA: TGTGCCAGCAGCCCGGGACAGGGACCTAATGAAAAACTGTTTTTT; CDR3: CASSPGQGPNEKLFF
D: TRBD2; size: NA; V: TRBV5-5; J: TRBJ2-1; DNA: TGTGCCAGCAGCCCGGCGGCGAGCGGGAGGGTGTACGATGAGCAGTTCTTC; CDR3: CASSPAASGRVYDEQFF
D: TRBD1; size: few; V: TRBV15; J: TRBJ1-2; DNA: TGTGCCACCAGCGGCAGGGGGAACTATGGCTACACCTTC; CDR3: CATSGRGNYGYTF
D: TRBD2; size: few; V: TRBV27; J: TRBJ2-3; DNA: TGTGCCAGCAGGCTGACTAGCGGGGGATTCACAGATACGCAGTATTTT; CDR3: CASRLTSGGFTDTQYF
D: NA; size: NA; V: TRBV5-1; J: TRBJ1-3; DNA: TGCGCCAGCAGCTTGGCGGGAGGTACCAGCTCTGGAAACACCATATATTTT; CDR3: CASSLAGGTSSGNTIYF
D: TRBD1; size: NA; V: TRBV18; J: TRBJ1-1; DNA: TGTGCCAGCGCCAGACAGGGGGCCGCTGAAGCTTTCTTT; CDR3: CASARQGAAEAFF
D: TRBD2; size: NA; V: TRBV6-1; J: TRBJ2-5; DNA: TGTGCCAGCAGTGAACTCCGAGGGACTAGCGGGGGGCGGGAGACCCAGTACTTC; CDR3: CASSELRGTSGGRETQYF
D: TRBD1; size: once; V: TRBV19; J: TRBJ1-2; DNA: TGTGCCAGTAGTATAGCCGGGACAGGGGGAGACTATGGCTACACCTTC; CDR3: CASSIAGTGGDYGYTF
D: NA; size: NA; V: TRBV11-3; J: TRBJ2-4; DNA: TGTGCCAGCAGCTTAGGCTATGGGGGGCAAGCCAAAAACATTCAGTACTTC; CDR3: CASSLGYGGQAKNIQYF
D: NA; size: NA; V: TRBV5-1; J: TRBJ2-5; DNA: TGCGCCAGCAGCTTGGTCCCGGGGGTAGGGGAGACCCAGTACTTC; CDR3: CASSLVPGVGETQYF
D: TRBD2; size: NA; V: TRBV13; J: TRBJ2-1; DNA: TGTGCCAGCAGCCAGACTAGCGGGGAGGCTCACAATGAGCAGTTCTTC; CDR3: CASSQTSGEAHNEQFF
D: NA; size: NA; V: TRBV30; J: TRBJ1-5; DNA: TGTGCCTGGAGTCTCTCCGGGGGAGGGGGCAATCAGCCCCAGCATTTT; CDR3: CAWSLSGGGGNQPQHF
D: NA; size: NA; V: TRBV4-2; J: TRBJ1-5; DNA: TGTGCCAGCAGCCAAGACAAGAATCAGCCCCAGCATTTT; CDR3: CASSQDKNQPQHF